This TCR beta chain was sequenced for a study of T-cell memory formation after mild COVID-19 (dated by TCRdb to the early 2020s). Broadly, across the study: TCR sequence clusters from the two donors were found to be largely donor specific. T-cell clones expanding and contracting after mild COVID-19 in a couple of donors were tracked by longitudinal TCRalpha and TCRbeta repertoire sequencing. Two young, previously healthy adult volunteers, one female and one male, were included in the cohort.

PBMCs were isolated by Ficoll-Paque density gradient centrifugation. V is cut back by 5 bases and J by 2 bases, with 10 bases in the junction unmatched. Sequences SEHNR (CDR1) and FQNEAQ (CDR2) are obtained from the germline V gene (reference sequence). From cysteine to phenylalanine, the CDR3 is 16 amino acids long. CDR3 DNA is the only sequence kept; it has 48 bases, read in frame from the first base. The sequencer was an Illumina NovaSeq 6000. cDNA libraries for TCRalpha and TCRbeta were prepared by 5'RACE using constant-segment primers, with sample barcodes and unique molecular identifiers added. RNA was extracted from every sample with Trizol reagent. The libraries were amplified in two PCR steps, and the second step added a second sample barcode and Illumina TruSeq adapters. Libraries were sequenced on an Illumina NovaSeq with 2 x 150 bp paired-end reads. In the paper's pipeline: The reads were demultiplexed and collapsed into UMI-guided consensus sequences using migec v1.2.7. Using mixcr v2.1.11, UMI consensuses were aligned to TRA and TRB V and J templates and then assembled into clonotypes. A clonotype was counted as expanded or contracted only if both edgeR and NoisET called the change significant, with noise models trained on biological replicates. For edgeR calls, the thresholds were a false discovery rate-adjusted p below 0.01 and a log2 fold-change of 1. As an exploratory analysis of dynamics, max-normalized trajectories of the 1000 most abundant clonotypes were examined by PCA with hierarchical clustering. The CD4 or CD8 phenotype of responding clones was assigned using the separately sequenced CD4+ and CD8+ repertoires. Starting from the raw public reads, TCRdb applied fastp trimming at Q25, assembled clones with MiXCR and retained in-frame beta chains. CDR3 protein sequences are deduplicated, and each keeps its most common genes and DNA. It is TCRdb's table, rather than the study itself, that gives the V and J calls and clone size. The sample table lists about 350,000 distinct CDR3 sequences, roughly 13% of them with a count of one. 22% of the sample goes to the ten largest clones.

Overall study outcomes, separate from this receptor: The detection of some responding clones in pre-infection memory suggests that pre-existing cross-reactive memory T cells joined the SARS-CoV-2 response. SARS-CoV-2 specificity was not confirmed for the second-wave clones peaking on day 37. The study included only a couple of mild cases, and larger cohorts that include severe cases with pre-infection samples were judged to be necessary. Contracting CD4+ clones appeared mostly in the CM and EM memory subsets, whereas CD8+ clones were enriched in EMRA. Balanced CD4/CD8 phenotypes were observed for clones contracting from day 15 to 85, whereas a bias towards CD4+ was observed for a second wave of clones expanding from day 15 to 37.

With regard to this clonotype: Its specific antigen is unknown. No qualities accompany the bases; no much larger clone lies one base away.

Rearrangement joined TRBV7-9 to TRBJ1-1, with 8 bases aligning to TRBD1. The sequencing sample was made of PBMCs or a T cell subset sorted from them (not recorded which). This clonotype was obtained from a man between 18 and 29 years old who had mild COVID-19 (a few samples of this study predate the infection). The sample titles of this study are shuffled in the database, so cell type and time point are left out; the donor was told from shared clones. The sequenced DNA: TGTGCCAGCAGCCCCCCCGGACAGGGATTTAACACTGAAGCTTTCTTT. Translated, this gives CASSPPGQGFNTEAFF.